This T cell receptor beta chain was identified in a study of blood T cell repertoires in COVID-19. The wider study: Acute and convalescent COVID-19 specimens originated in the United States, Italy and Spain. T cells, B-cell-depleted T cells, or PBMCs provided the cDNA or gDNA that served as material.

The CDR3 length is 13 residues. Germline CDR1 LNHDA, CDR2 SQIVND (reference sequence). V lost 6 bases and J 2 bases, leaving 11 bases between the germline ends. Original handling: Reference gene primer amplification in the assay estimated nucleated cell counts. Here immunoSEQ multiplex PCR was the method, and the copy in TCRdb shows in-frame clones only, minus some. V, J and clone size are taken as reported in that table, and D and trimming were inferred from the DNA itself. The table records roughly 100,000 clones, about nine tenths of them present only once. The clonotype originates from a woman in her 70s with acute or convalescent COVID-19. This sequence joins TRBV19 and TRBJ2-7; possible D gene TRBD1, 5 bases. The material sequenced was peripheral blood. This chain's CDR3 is CASSKTATYEQYF. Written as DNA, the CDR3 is TGTGCCAGTAGCAAGACAGCTACCTACGAGCAGTACTTC.